This paragraph reports one T cell receptor beta chain. The data belong to a study of blood T cell repertoires in COVID-19. Only in-frame clones appear in the TCRdb table, and some are missing; sequencing was by immunoSEQ multiplex PCR. This table holds 150,000 or so clones, 80% to 90% found once. Sequencing was carried out using peripheral blood. This clonotype originated in a man aged 18 to 35 with COVID-19, enrolled during active disease.

This CDR3 reads CASSAPSGRSYNEQFF. In DNA, the CDR3 is TGTGCCAGCAGCGCCCCTAGCGGGAGGTCCTACAATGAGCAGTTCTTC. The chain recombines TRBV9 with TRBJ2-1; 11 bases are a match to TRBD2. V trimming: 3 bases; J trimming: 1 base; junction bases outside the gene matches: 3. The CDR3 covers 16 residues. Germline CDR1 and CDR2: SGDLS and YYNGEE.